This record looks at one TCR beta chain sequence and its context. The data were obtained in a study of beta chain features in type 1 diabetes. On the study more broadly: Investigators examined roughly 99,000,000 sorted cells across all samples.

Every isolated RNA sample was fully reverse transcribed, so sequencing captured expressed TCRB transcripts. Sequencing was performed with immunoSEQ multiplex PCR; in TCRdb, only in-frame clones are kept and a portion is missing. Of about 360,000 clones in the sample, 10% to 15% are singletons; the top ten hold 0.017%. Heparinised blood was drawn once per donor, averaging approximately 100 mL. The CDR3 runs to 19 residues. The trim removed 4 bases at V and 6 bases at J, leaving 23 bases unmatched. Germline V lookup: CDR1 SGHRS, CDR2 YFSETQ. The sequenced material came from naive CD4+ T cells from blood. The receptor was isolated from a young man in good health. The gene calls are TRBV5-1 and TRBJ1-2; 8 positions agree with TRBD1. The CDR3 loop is CASSPEGRYRPGGRNGYTF. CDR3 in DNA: TGCGCCAGCAGCCCGGAGGGTCGGTATAGGCCAGGGGGCAGAAATGGCTACACCTTC.